This TCR beta chain was captured by sequencing in a study of control samples from healthy donors and cancer patients. Only in-frame clones appear in the TCRdb table, and some are missing; sequencing was by immunoSEQ multiplex PCR. The sample gives some 140,000 clones, over 85% of which show up once; approximately 5.5% is in the top ten. The V segment lost 8 bases and the J segment 4 bases; nucleotides outside the gene matches: 10. Per germline, CDR1 PRHDT and CDR2 FYEKMQ (reference sequence). This CDR3 has 14 residues. This TCR derives from a man between 35 and 55 years old in good health. Sequenced sample: blood. The rearrangement uses TRBV13 and TRBJ1-1; the match to TRBD1 covers 7 bases. The chain's CDR3 is CASGTLTGPTEAFF. The CDR3 DNA is TGTGCCAGCGGAACCCTGACAGGGCCCACTGAAGCTTTCTTT.